The sequence of this TCR beta chain was determined in a study of cytomegalovirus exposure and HLA in healthy donors. Study-level results: Reportedly, fewer N-insertions than the approximately 700-donor mean appeared in an Asian-associated ancestry cluster in a later analysis. Analysis performed later showed TCR beta chains linked to HLA being more clonally expanded than equally common others. When analyzed later, the rates of TCR association showed variation by HLA locus, with DRB1 the most and HLA-C the fewest.

With respect to this clone: What it binds is unknown.

The PCR employed 60 Vbeta primers together with 13 Jbeta primers. Profiling relied on immunoSEQ multiplex PCR, and the TCRdb table lists in-frame clones only, not all of them. The sample has around 80,000 clones, approximately 60% seen once; the top ten hold about 4.2%. This CDR3 has 18 amino acids. From germline, CDR1 is MDHEN and CDR2 SYDVKM. The germline V and J ends were trimmed by 2 bases and 8 bases, with 27 bases remaining between them. Healthy donors of bone marrow made up the group. The sequence came from a male donor in good health and CMV-seropositive. The material sequenced was PBMCs. V gene TRBV28 combines with J gene TRBJ1-2; D is perhaps TRBD1 (5 bases). CDR3 region: CASSLGAGTQARTGGYTF. The CDR3, as DNA: TGTGCCAGCAGTTTAGGAGCCGGGACTCAGGCCCGAACGGGGGGCTACACCTTC.